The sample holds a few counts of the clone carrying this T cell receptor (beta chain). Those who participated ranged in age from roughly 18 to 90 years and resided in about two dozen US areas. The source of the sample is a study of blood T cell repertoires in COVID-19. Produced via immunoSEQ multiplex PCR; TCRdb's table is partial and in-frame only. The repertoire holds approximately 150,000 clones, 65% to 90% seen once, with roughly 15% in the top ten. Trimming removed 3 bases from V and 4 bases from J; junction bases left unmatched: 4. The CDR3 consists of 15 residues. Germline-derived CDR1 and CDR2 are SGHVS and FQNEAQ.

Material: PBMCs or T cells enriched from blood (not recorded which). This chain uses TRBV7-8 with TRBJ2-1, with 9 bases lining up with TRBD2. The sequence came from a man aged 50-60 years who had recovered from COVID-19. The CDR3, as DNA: TGTGCCAGCAGCTTCAAGCGGGGGGCATACAATGAGCAGTTCTTC. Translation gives CASSFKRGAYNEQFF.